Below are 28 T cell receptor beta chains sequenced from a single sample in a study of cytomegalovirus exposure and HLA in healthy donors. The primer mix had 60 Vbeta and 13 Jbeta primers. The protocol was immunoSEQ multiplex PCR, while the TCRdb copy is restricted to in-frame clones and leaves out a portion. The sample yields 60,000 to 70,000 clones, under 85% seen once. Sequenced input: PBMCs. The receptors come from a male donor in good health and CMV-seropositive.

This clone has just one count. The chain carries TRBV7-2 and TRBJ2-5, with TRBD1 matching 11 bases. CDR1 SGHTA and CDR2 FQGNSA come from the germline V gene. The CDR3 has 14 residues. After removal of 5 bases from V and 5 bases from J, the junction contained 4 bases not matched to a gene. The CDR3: CASSPDRGHETQYF. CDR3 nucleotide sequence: TGTGCCAGCAGCCCGGACAGGGGGCATGAGACCCAGTACTTC.

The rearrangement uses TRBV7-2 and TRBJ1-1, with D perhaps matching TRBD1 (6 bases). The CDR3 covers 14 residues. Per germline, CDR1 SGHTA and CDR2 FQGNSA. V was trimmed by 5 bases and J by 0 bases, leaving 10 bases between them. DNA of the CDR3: TGTGCCAGCAGCCTAGGGGGAGTGAACACTGAAGCTTTCTTT. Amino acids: CASSLGGVNTEAFF.

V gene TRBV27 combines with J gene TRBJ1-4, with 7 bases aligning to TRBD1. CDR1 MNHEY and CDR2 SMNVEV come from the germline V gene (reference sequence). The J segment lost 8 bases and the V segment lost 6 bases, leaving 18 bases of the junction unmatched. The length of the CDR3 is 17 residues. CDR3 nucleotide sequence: TGTGCCAGCAGCACAGGGCAGGGAAGGGGGCGAGGAGAAAAACTGTTTTTT. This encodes CASSTGQGRGRGEKLFF.

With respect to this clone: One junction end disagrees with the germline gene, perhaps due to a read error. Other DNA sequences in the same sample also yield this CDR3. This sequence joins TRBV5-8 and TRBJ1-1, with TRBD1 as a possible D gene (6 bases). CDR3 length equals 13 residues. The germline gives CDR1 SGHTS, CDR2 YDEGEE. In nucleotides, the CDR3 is TGTGCCAGCAGCTTTATACAGGGCGTCGAAGCCTTCTTT. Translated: CASSFIQGVEAFF.

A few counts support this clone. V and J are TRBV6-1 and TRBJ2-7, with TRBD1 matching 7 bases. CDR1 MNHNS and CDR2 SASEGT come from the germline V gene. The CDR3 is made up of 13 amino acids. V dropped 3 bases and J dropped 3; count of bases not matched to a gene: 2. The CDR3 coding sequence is TGTGCCAGCAGTGAGAGGGGGCACTACGAGCAGTACTTC. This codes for CASSERGHYEQYF.

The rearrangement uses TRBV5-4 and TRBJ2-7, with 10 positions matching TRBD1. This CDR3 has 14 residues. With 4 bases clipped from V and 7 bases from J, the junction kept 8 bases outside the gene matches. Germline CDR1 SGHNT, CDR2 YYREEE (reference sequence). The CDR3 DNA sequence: TGTGCCAGCAGCACACGACAGGGGGCTCGGGAGCAGTACTTC. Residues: CASSTRQGAREQYF.

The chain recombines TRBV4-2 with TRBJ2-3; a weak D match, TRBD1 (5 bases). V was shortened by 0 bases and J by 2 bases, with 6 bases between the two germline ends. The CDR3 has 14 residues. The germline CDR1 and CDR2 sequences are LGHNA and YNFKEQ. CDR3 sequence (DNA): TGTGCCAGCAGCCAAGAAGGGGTCACAGATACGCAGTATTTT. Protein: CASSQEGVTDTQYF.

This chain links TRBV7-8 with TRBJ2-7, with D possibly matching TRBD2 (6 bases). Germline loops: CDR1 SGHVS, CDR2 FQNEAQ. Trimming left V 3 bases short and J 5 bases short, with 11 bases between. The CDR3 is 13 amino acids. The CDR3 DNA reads TGTGCCAGCAGCTTCTCCGGGGGAAACGAGCAGTACTTC. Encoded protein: CASSFSGGNEQYF. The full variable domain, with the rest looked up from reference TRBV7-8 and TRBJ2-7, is GAGVSQSPRYKVAKRGQDVALRCDPISGHVSLFWYQQALGQGPEFLTYFQNEAQLDKSGLPSDRFFAERPEGSVSTLKIQRTQQEDSAVYLCASSFSGGNEQYFGPGTRLTVT.

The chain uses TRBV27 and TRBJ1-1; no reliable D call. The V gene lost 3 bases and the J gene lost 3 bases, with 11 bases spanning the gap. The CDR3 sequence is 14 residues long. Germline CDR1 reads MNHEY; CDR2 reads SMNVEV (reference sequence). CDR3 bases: TGTGCCAGCAGTTTTTTTGCCGGGGACACTGAAGCTTTCTTT. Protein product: CASSFFAGDTEAFF.

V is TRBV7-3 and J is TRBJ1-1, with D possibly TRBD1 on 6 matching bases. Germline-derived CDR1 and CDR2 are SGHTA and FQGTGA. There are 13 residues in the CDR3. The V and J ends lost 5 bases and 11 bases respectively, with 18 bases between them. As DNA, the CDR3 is TGTGCCAGCAGCCCCCCGGACAGTCCGATCGCTTTCTTT. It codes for CASSPPDSPIAFF.

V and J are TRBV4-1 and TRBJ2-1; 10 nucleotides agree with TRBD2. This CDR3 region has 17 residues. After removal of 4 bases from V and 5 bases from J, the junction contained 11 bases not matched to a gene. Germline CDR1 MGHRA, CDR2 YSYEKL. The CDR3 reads CASSRNIAGGLDNEQFF. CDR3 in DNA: TGCGCCAGCAGCCGGAATATAGCGGGGGGACTCGACAATGAGCAGTTCTTC.

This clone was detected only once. The CDR3 coding sequence is TGTGCCAGCAGTGCCGGGACAGGGGACTATGGCTACACCTTC. This encodes CASSAGTGDYGYTF. This chain links TRBV6-6 with TRBJ1-2, with TRBD1 identical over 10 bases. V trimming: 5 bases; J trimming: 3 bases; junction bases outside the gene matches: 3. The germline CDR1 and CDR2 sequences are MNHNY and SVGAGI (reference sequence). The length of the CDR3 is 14 residues.

DNA of the CDR3: TGCGCCAGCAGCCACCTCTCGGACTTGTTTGGAGTTCCGCAGTATTTT. This sequence encodes CASSHLSDLFGVPQYF. V gene TRBV4-3 combines with J gene TRBJ2-3; perhaps TRBD2 as D (5 bases). The CDR3 consists of 16 residues. Trimming stripped 3 bases from V and 10 bases from J, with 23 bases between. Per germline, CDR1 LGHNA and CDR2 YSLEER.

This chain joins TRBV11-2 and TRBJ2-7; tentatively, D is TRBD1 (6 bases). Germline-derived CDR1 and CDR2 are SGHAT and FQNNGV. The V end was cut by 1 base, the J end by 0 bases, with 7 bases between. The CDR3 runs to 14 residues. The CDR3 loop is CASSLAGASYEQYF. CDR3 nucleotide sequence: TGTGCCAGCAGCTTAGCAGGGGCCTCCTACGAGCAGTACTTC.

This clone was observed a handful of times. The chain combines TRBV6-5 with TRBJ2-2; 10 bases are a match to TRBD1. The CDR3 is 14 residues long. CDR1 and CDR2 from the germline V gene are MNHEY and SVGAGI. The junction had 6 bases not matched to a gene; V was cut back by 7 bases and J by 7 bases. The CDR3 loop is CASKDRGLNGELFF. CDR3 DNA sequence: TGTGCCAGCAAAGACAGGGGGCTAAACGGGGAGCTGTTTTTT.

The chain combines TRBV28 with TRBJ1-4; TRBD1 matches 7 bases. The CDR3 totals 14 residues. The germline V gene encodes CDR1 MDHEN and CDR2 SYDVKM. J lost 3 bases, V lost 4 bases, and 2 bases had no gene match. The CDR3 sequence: CASSYRGANEKLFF. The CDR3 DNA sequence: TGTGCCAGCAGTTACAGGGGAGCTAATGAAAAACTGTTTTTT.

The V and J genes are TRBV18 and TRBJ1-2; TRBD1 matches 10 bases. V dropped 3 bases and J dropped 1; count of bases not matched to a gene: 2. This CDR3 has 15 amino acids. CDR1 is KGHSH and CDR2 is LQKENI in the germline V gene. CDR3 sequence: CASSPGQGINYGYTF. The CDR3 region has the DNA TGTGCCAGCTCACCGGGACAGGGGATTAACTATGGCTACACCTTC. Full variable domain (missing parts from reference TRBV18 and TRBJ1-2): NAGVMQNPRHLVRRRGQEARLRCSPMKGHSHVYWYRQLPEEGLKFMVYLQKENIIDESGMPKERFSAEFPKEGPSILRIQQVVRGDSAAYFCASSPGQGINYGYTFGSGTRLTVV.

CDR3 sequence reads: CAWIQGGKNYGYTF. CDR3 bases: TGTGCCTGGATACAGGGGGGCAAAAACTATGGCTACACCTTC. This rearrangement joins TRBV30 to TRBJ1-2; 8 bases are shared with TRBD1. The CDR3 consists of 14 residues. CDR1 is GTSNPN and CDR2 is SVGIG in the germline V gene (reference sequence). With 4 bases clipped from V and 2 bases from J, the junction kept 6 bases outside the gene matches.

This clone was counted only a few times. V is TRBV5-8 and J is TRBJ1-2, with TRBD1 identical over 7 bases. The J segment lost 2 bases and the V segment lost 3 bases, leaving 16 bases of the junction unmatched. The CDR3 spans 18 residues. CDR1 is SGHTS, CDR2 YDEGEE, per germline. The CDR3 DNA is TGTGCCAGCAGCTCGAAACCGGGACAGCTGCTAATAAACTATGGCTACACCTTC. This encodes CASSSKPGQLLINYGYTF.

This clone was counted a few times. CDR3 sequence reads: CASVWREVGENTEAFF. CDR3 bases: TGTGCTAGTGTATGGAGGGAGGTAGGCGAGAACACTGAAGCTTTCTTT. V and J are TRBV12-5 and TRBJ1-1; no firm D call. From germline, CDR1 is LGHNT and CDR2 FRNRAP. The CDR3 length is 16 residues. V was clipped by 7 bases and J by 1 base, with 19 bases between them.

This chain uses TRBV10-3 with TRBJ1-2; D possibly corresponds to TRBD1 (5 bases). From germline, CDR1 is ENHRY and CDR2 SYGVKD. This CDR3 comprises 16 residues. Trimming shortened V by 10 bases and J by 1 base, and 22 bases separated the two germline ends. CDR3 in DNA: TGTGCCACCCTCGGTGGGGCAGGGATTCTTAACTATGGCTACACCTTC. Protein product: CATLGGAGILNYGYTF.

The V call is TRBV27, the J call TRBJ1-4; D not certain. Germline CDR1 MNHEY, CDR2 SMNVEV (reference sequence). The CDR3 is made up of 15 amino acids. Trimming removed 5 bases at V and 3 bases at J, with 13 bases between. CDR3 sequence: CASSPRQAPNEKLFF. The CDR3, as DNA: TGTGCCAGCAGTCCGCGACAAGCCCCTAATGAAAAACTGTTTTTT.

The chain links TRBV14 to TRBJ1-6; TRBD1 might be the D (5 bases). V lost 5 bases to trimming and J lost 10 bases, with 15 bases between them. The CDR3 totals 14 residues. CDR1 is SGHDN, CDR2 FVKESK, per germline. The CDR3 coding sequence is TGTGCCAGCAGCTCCAGGGTCCAGGGATCACCCCTCCACTTT. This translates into CASSSRVQGSPLHF.

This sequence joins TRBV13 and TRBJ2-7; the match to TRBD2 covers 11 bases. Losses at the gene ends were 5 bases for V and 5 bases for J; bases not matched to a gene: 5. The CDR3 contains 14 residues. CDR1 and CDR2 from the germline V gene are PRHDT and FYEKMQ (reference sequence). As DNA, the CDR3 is TGTGCCAGCAGCGATAGCGGGGGGGTTAACGAGCAGTACTTC. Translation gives CASSDSGGVNEQYF. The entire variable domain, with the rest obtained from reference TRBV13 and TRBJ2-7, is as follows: AAGVIQSPRHLIKEKRETATLKCYPIPRHDTVYWYQQGPGQDPQFLISFYEKMQSDKGSIPDRFSAQQFSDYHSELNMSSLELGDSALYFCASSDSGGVNEQYFGPGTRLTVT.

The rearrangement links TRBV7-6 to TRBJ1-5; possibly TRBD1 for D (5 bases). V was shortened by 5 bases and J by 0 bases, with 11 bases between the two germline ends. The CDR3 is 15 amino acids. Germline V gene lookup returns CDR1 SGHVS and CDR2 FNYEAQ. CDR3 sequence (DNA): TGTGCCAGCAGCCCGACAGCCTATAGCAATCAGCCCCAGCATTTT. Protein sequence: CASSPTAYSNQPQHF.

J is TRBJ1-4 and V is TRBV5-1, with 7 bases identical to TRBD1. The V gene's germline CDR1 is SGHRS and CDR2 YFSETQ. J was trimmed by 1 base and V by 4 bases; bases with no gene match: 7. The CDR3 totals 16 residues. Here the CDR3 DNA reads TGCGCCAGCAGCCCCAGGGGGGACGGAACTAATGAAAAACTGTTTTTT. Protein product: CASSPRGDGTNEKLFF.

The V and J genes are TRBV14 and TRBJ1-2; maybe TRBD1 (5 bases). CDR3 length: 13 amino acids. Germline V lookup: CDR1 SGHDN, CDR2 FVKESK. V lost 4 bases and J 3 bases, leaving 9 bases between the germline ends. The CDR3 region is CASSPGLYYGYTF. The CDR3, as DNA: TGTGCCAGCAGCCCGGGACTCTACTATGGCTACACCTTC.

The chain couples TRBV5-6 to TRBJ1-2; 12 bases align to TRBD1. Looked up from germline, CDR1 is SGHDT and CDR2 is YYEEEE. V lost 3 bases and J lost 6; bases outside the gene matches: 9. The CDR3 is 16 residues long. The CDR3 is CASSWRPGQGAHGYTF. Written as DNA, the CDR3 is TGTGCCAGCAGCTGGCGGCCGGGACAGGGGGCCCATGGCTACACCTTC.